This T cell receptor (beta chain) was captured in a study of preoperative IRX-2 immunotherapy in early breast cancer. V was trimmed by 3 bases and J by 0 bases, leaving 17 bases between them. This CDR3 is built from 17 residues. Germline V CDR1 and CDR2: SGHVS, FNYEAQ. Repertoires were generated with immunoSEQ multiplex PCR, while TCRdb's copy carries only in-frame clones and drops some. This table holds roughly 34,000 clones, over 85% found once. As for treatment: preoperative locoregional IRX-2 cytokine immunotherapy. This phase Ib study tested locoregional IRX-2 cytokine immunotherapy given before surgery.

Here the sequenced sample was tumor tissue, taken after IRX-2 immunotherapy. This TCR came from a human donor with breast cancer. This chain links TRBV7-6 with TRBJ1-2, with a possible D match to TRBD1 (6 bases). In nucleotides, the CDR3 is TGTGCCAGCAGCTTGGTTACAGGGTCCGTATCTAACTATGGCTACACCTTC. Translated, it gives CASSLVTGSVSNYGYTF.